The present TCR beta chain was sequenced within a study of identical twins. Overall study results and limits: Excess sharing between twins was weaker in beta out-of-frame sequences.

The CDR3 contains 12 residues. V gave up 1 base and J gave up 4 bases, with 5 bases separating them. Germline V gene sequence: CDR1 SEHNR, CDR2 FQNEAQ (reference sequence). A universal primer site arose from template switching, and cDNA bore unique molecular identifiers. MiXCR was run by TCRdb on the 5' RACE reads, yielding one entry per CDR3 protein. The table records some 790,000 distinct CDR3 sequences, about 18% of them present only once. This clonotype was seen only a few times. Its specificity is unknown. This sample also appeared in a second study, on T cells expressing NK-cell markers. That study reports: Dominant NKG2C+ clonotypes in a handful of donors made up roughly 1.0-7.0% of CD8+ T cells.

Material: PBMCs. The receptor's source is a woman in her late teens or twenties in good health. This chain joins TRBV7-9 and TRBJ2-7; D is unclear. CDR3 loop: CASSLVQYEQYF. The CDR3 bases are TGTGCCAGCAGCTTAGTACAGTACGAGCAGTACTTC. Complete variable domain (other parts from reference TRBV7-9 and TRBJ2-7): DTGVSQNPRHKITKRGQNVTFRCDPISEHNRLYWYRQTLGQGPEFLTYFQNEAQLEKSRLLSDRFSAERPKGSFSTLEIQRTEQGDSAMYLCASSLVQYEQYFGPGTRLTVT.